The 10 T cell receptor beta chains in this list originate from one sample, sequenced in a study of control samples from healthy donors and cancer patients. Only in-frame clones appear in the TCRdb table, and some are missing; sequencing was by immunoSEQ multiplex PCR. This table lists some 180,000 clones. The sequenced material came from blood. The receptors derive from a woman aged 25-40 years in good health.

The chain links TRBV7-2 to TRBJ1-5; a possible D gene is TRBD1 (5 bases). Looked up from germline, CDR1 is SGHTA and CDR2 is FQGNSA. The CDR3 has 15 amino acids. V was trimmed by 1 base and J by 6 bases, leaving 13 bases between them. CDR3 protein: CASSLDGAGTQPQHF. The CDR3 nucleotides read TGTGCCAGCAGCTTAGATGGGGCAGGAACTCAGCCCCAGCATTTT.

The chain joins TRBV7-2 to TRBJ2-7, with D possibly TRBD1 on 6 matching bases. This CDR3 is 13 amino acids long. Trimming left V 5 bases short and J 1 base short, with 9 bases between. Per the germline V gene, CDR1 is SGHTA and CDR2 is FQGNSA. For the CDR3, the DNA is TGTGCCAGCAGCCTAGACAGGTCCTACGAGCAGTACTTC. Translation gives CASSLDRSYEQYF.

The chain recombines TRBV18 with TRBJ1-6; D perhaps matches TRBD1 (5 bases). Between the trimmed V and J ends, which lost 2 bases and 6 bases, there was a span of 8 bases. This CDR3 region has 14 residues. Germline loops: CDR1 KGHSH, CDR2 LQKENI. CDR3 protein: CASSPLGLNSPLHF. DNA of the CDR3: TGTGCCAGCTCACCATTGGGGCTTAATTCACCCCTCCACTTT.

The chain is built from TRBV16 and TRBJ2-5, with unresolved D. Trimming cost V 0 bases and J 5 bases, with 4 bases left between them. The CDR3 contains 12 residues. Germline V gene lookup returns CDR1 KGHSY and CDR2 FQNENV. CDR3 coding DNA: TGTGCCAGCAGCCAATCTAAGGAGACCCAGTACTTC. Its protein is CASSQSKETQYF.

The rearrangement joins TRBV28 to TRBJ1-1, with 12 bases identical to TRBD1. V gave up 7 bases and J gave up 8 bases; unmatched junction bases: 8. CDR3 length equals 14 residues. Looked up from germline, CDR1 is MDHEN and CDR2 is SYDVKM. CDR3 nucleotide sequence: TGTGCCAGCAAAAAAGGGACAGGGGGCGCAGAAGCTTTCTTT. This gives the protein CASKKGTGGAEAFF.

The genes are TRBV9 and TRBJ2-1; unclear D gene. Germline loops: CDR1 SGDLS, CDR2 YYNGEE. The CDR3 is 11 amino acids. V was cut by 4 bases and J by 8 bases, with 7 bases left in between. DNA of the CDR3: TGTGCCAGCAGCTCCACATATGAGCAGTTCTTC. This encodes CASSSTYEQFF.

The CDR3 sequence is CSVGRASEAFF. The DNA of the CDR3 is TGCAGCGTTGGTAGGGCTAGTGAAGCTTTCTTT. The gene calls are TRBV29-1 and TRBJ1-1, with D hard to call. The length of the CDR3 is 11 residues. The germline V and J ends were trimmed by 4 bases and 7 bases, with 10 bases remaining between them. Germline CDR1 SQVTM, CDR2 ANQGSEA.

The chain employs TRBV6-2 or TRBV6-3 and TRBJ1-5, with D perhaps matching TRBD1 (6 bases). The CDR3 is made up of 16 amino acids. CDR1 is MNHEY and CDR2 is SVGEGT in the germline V gene. Trimming removed 2 bases at V and 3 bases at J, with 14 bases between. The chain's CDR3 is CASSYSRGGNNQPQHF. The CDR3, as DNA: TGTGCCAGCAGTTACAGCAGGGGTGGGAACAATCAGCCCCAGCATTTT.

The chain combines TRBV11-2 with TRBJ1-3, with D possibly matching TRBD1 (5 bases). The CDR3 contains 16 residues. CDR1 and CDR2 (germline): SGHAT, FQNNGV. The V gene lost 2 bases and the J gene lost 2 bases, with 13 bases spanning the gap. CDR3 bases: TGTGCCAGCAGCTTAAGTGCCGCGACAGCTGGAAACACCATATATTTT. Translated: CASSLSAATAGNTIYF.

V and J are TRBV13 and TRBJ2-1; the D call may be TRBD1 or TRBD2 (5 bases each). Germline V lookup: CDR1 PRHDT, CDR2 FYEKMQ (reference sequence). The CDR3 is 18 residues long. V was shortened by 0 bases and J by 2 bases, with 17 bases between the two germline ends. The CDR3 DNA reads as TGTGCCAGCAGCTTAGGAGGCCCGGGACCCCCTACCTACAATGAGCAGTTCTTC. Translating gives CASSLGGPGPPTYNEQFF.